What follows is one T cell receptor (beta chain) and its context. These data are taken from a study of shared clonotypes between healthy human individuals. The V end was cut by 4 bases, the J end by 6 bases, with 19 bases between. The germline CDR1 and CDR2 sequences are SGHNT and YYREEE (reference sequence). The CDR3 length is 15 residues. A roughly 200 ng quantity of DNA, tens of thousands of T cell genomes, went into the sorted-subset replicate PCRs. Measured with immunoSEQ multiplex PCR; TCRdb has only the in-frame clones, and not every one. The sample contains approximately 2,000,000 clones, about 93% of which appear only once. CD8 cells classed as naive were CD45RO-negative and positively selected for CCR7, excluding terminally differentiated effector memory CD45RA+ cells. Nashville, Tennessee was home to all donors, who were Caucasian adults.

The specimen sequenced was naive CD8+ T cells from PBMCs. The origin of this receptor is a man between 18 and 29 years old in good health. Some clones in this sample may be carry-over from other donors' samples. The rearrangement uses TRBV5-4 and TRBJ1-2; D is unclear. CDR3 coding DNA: TGTGCCAGCAGCCAGCACCTGACGGGGTATGATGGCTACACCTTC. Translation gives CASSQHLTGYDGYTF.